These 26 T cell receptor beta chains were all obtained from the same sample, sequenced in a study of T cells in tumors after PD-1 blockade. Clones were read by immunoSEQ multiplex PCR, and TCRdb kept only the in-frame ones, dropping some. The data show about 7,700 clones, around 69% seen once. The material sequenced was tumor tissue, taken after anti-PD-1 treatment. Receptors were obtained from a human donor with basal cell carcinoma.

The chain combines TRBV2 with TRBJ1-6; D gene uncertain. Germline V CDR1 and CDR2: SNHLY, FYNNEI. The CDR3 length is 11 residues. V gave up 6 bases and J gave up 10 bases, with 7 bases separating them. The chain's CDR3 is CASRTGSPLHF. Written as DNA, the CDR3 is TGTGCCAGCAGGACCGGGTCACCCCTCCACTTT.

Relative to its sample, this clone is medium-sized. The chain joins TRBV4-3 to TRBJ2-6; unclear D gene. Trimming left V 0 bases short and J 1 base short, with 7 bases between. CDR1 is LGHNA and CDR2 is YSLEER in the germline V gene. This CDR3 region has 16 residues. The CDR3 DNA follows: TGCGCCAGCAGCCAAGACTACCGTTCTGGGGCCAACGTCCTGACTTTC. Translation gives CASSQDYRSGANVLTF.

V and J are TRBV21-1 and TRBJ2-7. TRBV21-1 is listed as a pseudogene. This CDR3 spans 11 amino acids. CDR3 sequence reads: CASPATYEQYF. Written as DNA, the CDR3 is TGTGCCAGCCCCGCCACCTACGAGCAGTACTTC.

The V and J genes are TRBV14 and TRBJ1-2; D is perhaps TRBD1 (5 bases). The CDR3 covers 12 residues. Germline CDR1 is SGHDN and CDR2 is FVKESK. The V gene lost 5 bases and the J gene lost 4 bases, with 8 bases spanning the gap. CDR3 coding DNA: TGTGCCAGCAGCGTCGGGACCTATGGCTACACCTTC. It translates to CASSVGTYGYTF.

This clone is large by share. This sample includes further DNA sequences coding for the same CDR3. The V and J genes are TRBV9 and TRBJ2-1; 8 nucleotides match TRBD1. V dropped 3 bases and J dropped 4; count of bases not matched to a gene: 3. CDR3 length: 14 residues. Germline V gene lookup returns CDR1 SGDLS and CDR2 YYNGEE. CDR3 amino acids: CASSAGTGYNEQFF. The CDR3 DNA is TGTGCCAGCAGCGCCGGGACAGGTTACAATGAGCAGTTCTTC.

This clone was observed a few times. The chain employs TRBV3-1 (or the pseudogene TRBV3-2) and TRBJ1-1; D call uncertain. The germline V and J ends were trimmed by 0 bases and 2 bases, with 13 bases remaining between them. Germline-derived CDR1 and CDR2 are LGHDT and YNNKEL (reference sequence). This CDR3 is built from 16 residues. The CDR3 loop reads CASSQDLGLLNTEAFF. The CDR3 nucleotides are TGTGCCAGCAGCCAAGATCTCGGACTCCTTAACACTGAAGCTTTCTTT.

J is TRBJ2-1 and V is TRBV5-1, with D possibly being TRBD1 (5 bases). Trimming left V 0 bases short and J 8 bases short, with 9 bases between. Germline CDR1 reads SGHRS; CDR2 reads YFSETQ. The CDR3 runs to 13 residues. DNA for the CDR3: TGCGCCAGCAGCTTGGATCTACAGGATGAGCAGTTCTTC. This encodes CASSLDLQDEQFF.

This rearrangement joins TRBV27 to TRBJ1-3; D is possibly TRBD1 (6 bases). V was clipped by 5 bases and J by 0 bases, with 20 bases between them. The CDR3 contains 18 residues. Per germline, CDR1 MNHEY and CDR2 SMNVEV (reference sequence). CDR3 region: CASSPNPFPGVSGNTIYF. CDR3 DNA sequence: TGTGCCAGCAGTCCCAACCCTTTCCCAGGGGTCTCTGGAAACACCATATATTTT.

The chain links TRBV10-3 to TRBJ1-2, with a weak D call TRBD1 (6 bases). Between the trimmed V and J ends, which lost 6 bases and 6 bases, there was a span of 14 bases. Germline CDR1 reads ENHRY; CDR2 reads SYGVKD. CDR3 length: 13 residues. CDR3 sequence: CAIRGGGGDGYTF. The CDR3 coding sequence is TGTGCCATCAGGGGAGGGGGAGGAGATGGCTACACCTTC.

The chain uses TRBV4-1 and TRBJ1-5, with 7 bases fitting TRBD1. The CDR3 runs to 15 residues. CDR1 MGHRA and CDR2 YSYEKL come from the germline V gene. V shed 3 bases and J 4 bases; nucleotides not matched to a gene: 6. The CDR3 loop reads CASSQPDRENQPQHF. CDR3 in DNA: TGCGCCAGCAGCCAGCCTGACAGGGAAAATCAGCCCCAGCATTTT.

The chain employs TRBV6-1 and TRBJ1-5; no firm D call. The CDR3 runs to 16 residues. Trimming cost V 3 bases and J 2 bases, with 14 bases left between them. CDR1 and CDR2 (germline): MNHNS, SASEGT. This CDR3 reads CASSDPDPRGNQPQHF. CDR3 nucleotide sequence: TGTGCCAGCAGTGACCCGGACCCGAGAGGCAATCAGCCCCAGCATTTT.

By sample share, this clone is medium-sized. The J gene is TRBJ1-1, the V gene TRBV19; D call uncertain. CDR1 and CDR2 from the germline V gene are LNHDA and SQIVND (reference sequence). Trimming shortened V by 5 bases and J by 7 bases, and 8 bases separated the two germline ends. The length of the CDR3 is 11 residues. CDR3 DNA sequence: TGTGCCAGTAGTCTCAGGTATGAAGCTTTCTTT. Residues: CASSLRYEAFF.

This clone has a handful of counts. In nucleotides, the CDR3 is TGTGCCAGCAGGGTGACAGGGATCACCGGGGAGCTGTTTTTT. Protein: CASRVTGITGELFF. The J gene is TRBJ2-2, the V gene TRBV2; 7 bases match TRBD1. The junction had 5 bases not matched to a gene; V was cut back by 6 bases and J by 4 bases. CDR3 size: 14 residues. The germline gives CDR1 SNHLY, CDR2 FYNNEI. The complete variable domain, with remaining parts taken from reference TRBV2 and TRBJ2-2, reads EPEVTQTPSHQVTQMGQEVILRCVPISNHLYFYWYRQILGQKVEFLVSFYNNEISEKSEIFDDQFSVERPDGSNFTLKIRSTKLEDSAMYFCASRVTGITGELFFGEGSRLTVL.

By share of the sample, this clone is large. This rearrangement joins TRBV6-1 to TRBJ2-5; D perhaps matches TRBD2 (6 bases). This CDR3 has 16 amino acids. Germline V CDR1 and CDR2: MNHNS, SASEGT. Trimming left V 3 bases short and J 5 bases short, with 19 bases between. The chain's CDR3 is CASSDPEGSGWETQYF. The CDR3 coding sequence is TGTGCCAGCAGTGACCCGGAGGGCTCCGGTTGGGAGACCCAGTACTTC.

DNA for the CDR3: TGTGCCAGCAGCTTAGCGAGAACGGGTAGGACGGTTATAAGGGTCCAAGAGACCCAGTACTTC. Amino acid sequence: CASSLARTGRTVIRVQETQYF. The chain uses TRBV7-2 and TRBJ2-5; D not certain. The germline V gene has CDR1 SGHTA and CDR2 FQGNSA. This CDR3 has 21 amino acids. V lost 0 bases, J lost 1 base, and 27 bases lay in between.

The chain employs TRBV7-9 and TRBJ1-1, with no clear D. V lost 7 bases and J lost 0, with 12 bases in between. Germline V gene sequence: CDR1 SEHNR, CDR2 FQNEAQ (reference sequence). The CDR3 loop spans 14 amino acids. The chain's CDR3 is CASNLGVMNTEAFF. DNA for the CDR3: TGTGCCAGCAATTTAGGTGTAATGAACACTGAAGCTTTCTTT.

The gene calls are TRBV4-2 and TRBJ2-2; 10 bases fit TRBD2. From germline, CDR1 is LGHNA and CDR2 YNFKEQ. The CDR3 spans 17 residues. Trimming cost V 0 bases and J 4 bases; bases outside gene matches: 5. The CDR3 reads CASSQDWSGGGTGELFF. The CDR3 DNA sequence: TGTGCCAGCAGCCAAGATTGGAGCGGGGGGGGCACCGGGGAGCTGTTTTTT.

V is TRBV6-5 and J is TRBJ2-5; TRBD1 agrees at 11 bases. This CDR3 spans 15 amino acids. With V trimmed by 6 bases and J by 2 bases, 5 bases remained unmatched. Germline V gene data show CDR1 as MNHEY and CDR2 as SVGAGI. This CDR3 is CASRRTGGDQETQYF. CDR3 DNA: TGTGCCAGCAGGAGGACAGGGGGCGATCAAGAGACCCAGTACTTC.

The CDR3 region is CASSLRTGWTGELFF. The CDR3 bases are TGTGCCAGCAGTCTCCGGACAGGGTGGACCGGGGAGCTGTTTTTT. This sequence joins TRBV6-6 and TRBJ2-2; 8 positions agree with TRBD1. Per the germline V gene, CDR1 is MNHNY and CDR2 is SVGAGI (reference sequence). This CDR3 spans 15 amino acids. V was pared by 5 bases and J by 5 bases, with 7 bases of the junction left unmatched.

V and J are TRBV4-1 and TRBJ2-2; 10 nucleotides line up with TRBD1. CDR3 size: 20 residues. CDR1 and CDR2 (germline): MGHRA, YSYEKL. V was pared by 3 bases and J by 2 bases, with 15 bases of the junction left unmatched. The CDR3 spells CASSHGGGQGLSRNTGELFF. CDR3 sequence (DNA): TGCGCCAGCAGCCACGGTGGGGGACAGGGGCTATCGAGAAACACCGGGGAGCTGTTTTTT.

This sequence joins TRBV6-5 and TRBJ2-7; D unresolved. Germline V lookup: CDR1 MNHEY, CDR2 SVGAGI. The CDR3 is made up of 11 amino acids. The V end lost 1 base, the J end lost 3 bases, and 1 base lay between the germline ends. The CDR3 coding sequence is TGTGCCAGCAGTTACTACTACGAGCAGTACTTC. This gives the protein CASSYYYEQYF.

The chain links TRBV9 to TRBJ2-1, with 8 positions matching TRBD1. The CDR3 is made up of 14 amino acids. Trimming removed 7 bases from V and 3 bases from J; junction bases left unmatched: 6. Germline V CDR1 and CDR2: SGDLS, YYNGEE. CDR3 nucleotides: TGTGCCAGCGCCCCCGGGACAGGCTACAATGAGCAGTTCTTC. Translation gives CASAPGTGYNEQFF.

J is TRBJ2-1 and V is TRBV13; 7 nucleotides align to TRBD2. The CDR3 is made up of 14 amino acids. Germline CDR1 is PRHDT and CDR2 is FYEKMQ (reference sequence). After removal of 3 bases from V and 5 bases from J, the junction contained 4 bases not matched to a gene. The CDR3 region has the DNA TGTGCCAGCAGCTTCCTGGGGGGGGACAATGAGCAGTTCTTC. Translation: CASSFLGGDNEQFF.

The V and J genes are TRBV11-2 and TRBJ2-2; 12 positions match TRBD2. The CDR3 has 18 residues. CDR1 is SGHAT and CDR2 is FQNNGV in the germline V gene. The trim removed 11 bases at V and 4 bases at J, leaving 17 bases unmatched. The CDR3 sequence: CASRTSGVGEGGTGELFF. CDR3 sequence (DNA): TGTGCCTCTCGGACTAGCGGGGTTGGCGAGGGGGGCACCGGGGAGCTGTTTTTT.

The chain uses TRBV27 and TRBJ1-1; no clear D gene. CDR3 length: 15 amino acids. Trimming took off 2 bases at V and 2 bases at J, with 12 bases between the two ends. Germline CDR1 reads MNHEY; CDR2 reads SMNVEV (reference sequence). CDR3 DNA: TGTGCCAGCAGTTTACGGCAGGATTTAAACACTGAAGCTTTCTTT. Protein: CASSLRQDLNTEAFF.

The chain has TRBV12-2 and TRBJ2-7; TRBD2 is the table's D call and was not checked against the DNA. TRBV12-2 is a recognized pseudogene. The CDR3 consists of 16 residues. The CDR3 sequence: CASRLVIAGVWYEQYF. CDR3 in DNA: TGTGCAAGTCGCTTAGTTATAGCGGGAGTCTGGTACGAGCAGTACTTC.